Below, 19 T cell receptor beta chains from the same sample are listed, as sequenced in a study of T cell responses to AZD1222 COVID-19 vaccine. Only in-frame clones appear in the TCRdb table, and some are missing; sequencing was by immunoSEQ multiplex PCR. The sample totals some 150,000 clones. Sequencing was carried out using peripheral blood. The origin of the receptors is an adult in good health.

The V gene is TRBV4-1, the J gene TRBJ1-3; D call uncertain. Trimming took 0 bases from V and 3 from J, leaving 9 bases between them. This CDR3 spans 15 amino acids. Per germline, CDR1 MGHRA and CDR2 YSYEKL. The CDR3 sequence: CASSQEGFSGNTIYF. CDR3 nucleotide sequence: TGCGCCAGCAGCCAAGAGGGATTCAGTGGAAACACCATATATTTT.

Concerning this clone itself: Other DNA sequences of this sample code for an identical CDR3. The CDR3 loop is CASSEKGYEQYF. The CDR3, as DNA: TGTGCCAGCAGTGAAAAGGGGTACGAGCAGTACTTC. The J gene is TRBJ2-7, the V gene TRBV2; D might be TRBD1 (5 bases). V was cut by 2 bases and J by 4 bases, with 6 bases left in between. Germline V lookup: CDR1 SNHLY, CDR2 FYNNEI. The CDR3 sequence is 12 residues long. The variable domain in full, completed from reference TRBV2 and TRBJ2-7, reads EPEVTQTPSHQVTQMGQEVILRCVPISNHLYFYWYRQILGQKVEFLVSFYNNEISEKSEIFDDQFSVERPDGSNFTLKIRSTKLEDSAMYFCASSEKGYEQYFGPGTRLTVT.

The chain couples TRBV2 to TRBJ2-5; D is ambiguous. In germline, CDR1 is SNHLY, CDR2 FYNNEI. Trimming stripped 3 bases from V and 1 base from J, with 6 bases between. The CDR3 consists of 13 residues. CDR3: CASSDRSQETQYF. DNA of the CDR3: TGTGCCAGCAGTGACAGGAGCCAAGAGACCCAGTACTTC.

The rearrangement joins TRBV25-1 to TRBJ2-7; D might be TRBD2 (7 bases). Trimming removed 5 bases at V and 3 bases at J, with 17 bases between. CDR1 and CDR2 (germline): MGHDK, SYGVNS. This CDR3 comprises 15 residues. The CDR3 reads CASSITGTKRYEQYF. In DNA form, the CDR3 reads TGTGCCAGCAGTATAACAGGGACTAAGCGCTACGAGCAGTACTTC.

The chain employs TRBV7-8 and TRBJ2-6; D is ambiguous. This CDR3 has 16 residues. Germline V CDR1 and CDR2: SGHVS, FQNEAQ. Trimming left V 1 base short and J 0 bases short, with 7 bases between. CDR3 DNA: TGTGCCAGCAGCTTAGGACGGCGCTCTGGGGCCAACGTCCTGACTTTC. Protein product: CASSLGRRSGANVLTF.

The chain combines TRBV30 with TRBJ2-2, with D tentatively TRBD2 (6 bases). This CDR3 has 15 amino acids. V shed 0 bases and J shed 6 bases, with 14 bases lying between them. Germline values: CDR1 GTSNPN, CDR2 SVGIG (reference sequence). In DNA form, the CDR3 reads TGTGCCTGGAGTGTAAAGGGCGGGATCCCCGGGGAGCTGTTTTTT. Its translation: CAWSVKGGIPGELFF.

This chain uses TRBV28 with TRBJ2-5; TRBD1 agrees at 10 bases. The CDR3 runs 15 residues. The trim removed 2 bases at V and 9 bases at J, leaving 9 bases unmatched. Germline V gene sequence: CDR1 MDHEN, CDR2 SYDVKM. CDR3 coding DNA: TGTGCCAGCAGTTTAATCGGACAGGGGGAGAAGGCCCAGTACTTC. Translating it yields CASSLIGQGEKAQYF.

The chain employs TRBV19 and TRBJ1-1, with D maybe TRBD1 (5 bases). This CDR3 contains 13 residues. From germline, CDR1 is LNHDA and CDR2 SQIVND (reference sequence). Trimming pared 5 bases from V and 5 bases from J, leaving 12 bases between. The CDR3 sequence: CASSPWGETEAFF. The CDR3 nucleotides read TGTGCCAGTAGTCCCTGGGGCGAGACTGAAGCTTTCTTT.

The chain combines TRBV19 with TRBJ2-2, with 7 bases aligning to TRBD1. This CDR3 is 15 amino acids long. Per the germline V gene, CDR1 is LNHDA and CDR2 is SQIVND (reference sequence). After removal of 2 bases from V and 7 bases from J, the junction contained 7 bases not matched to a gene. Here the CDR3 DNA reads TGTGCCAGTAGTATAAACAGGGGTAATGGCGGGGAGCTGTTTTTT. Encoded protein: CASSINRGNGGELFF. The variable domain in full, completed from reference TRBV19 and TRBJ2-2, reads DGGITQSPKYLFRKEGQNVTLSCEQNLNHDAMYWYRQDPGQGLRLIYYSQIVNDFQKGDIAEGYSVSREKKESFPLTVTSAQKNPTAFYLCASSINRGNGGELFFGEGSRLTVL.

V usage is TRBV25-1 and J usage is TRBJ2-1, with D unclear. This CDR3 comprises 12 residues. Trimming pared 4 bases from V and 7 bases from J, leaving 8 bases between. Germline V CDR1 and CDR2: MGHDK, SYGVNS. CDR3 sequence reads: CASSVNRNEQFF. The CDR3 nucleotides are TGTGCCAGCAGTGTGAATAGGAATGAGCAGTTCTTC.

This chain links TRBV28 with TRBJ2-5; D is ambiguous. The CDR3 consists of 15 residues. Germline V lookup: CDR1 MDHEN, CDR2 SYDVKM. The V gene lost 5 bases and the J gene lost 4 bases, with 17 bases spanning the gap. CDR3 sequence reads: CASSPLVGNVETQYF. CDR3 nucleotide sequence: TGTGCCAGCAGTCCCCTTGTAGGGAATGTAGAGACCCAGTACTTC.

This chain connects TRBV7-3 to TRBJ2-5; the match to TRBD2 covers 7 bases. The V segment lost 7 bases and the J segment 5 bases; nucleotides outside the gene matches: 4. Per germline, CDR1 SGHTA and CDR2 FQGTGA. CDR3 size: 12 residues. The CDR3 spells CASKISGETQYF. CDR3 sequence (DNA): TGTGCCAGCAAGATTAGCGGGGAGACCCAGTACTTC.

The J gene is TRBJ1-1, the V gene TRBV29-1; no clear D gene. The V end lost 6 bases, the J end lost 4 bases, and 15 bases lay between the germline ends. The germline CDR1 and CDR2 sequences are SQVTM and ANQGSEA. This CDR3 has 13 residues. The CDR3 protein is CSVGGVPGTEAFF. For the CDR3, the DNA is TGCAGCGTCGGTGGGGTACCGGGCACTGAAGCTTTCTTT.

The CDR3 region has the DNA TGTGCCTGGAGTGCAAGGGAGAACACTGAAGCTTTCTTT. It translates to CAWSARENTEAFF. The gene calls are TRBV30 and TRBJ1-1; D uncertain. Trimming shortened V by 1 base and J by 1 base, and 7 bases separated the two germline ends. The CDR3 sequence is 13 residues long. Germline-derived CDR1 and CDR2 are GTSNPN and SVGIG (reference sequence).

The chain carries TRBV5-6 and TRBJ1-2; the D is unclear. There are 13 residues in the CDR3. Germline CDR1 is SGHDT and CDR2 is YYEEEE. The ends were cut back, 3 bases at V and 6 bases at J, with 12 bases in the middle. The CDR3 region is CASSWPHGNGYTF. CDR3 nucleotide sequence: TGTGCCAGCAGCTGGCCACATGGAAATGGCTACACCTTC.

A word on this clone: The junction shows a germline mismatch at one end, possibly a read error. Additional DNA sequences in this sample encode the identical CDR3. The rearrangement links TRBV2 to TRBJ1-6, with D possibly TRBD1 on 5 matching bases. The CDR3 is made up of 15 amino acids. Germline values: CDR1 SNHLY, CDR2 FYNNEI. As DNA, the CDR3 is TGCGCCAGCAGTGAAAGGGGTCTTTGGAATTCACCCCTCCACTTT. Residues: CASSERGLWNSPLHF.

CDR3 sequence (DNA): TGTGCCAGCAGCTTTGGGGGGAGGGATCAGCCCCAGCATTTT. Encoded protein: CASSFGGRDQPQHF. This chain links TRBV5-4 with TRBJ1-5, with D possibly TRBD1 on 5 matching bases. Trimming shortened V by 2 bases and J by 5 bases, and 11 bases separated the two germline ends. There are 14 residues in the CDR3. CDR1 and CDR2 from the germline V gene are SGHNT and YYREEE (reference sequence).

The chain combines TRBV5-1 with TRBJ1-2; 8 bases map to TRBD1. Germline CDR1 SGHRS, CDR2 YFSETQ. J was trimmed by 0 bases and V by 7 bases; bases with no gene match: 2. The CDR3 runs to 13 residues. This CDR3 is CASGQGTNYGYTF. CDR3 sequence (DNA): TGCGCCAGCGGACAGGGTACTAACTATGGCTACACCTTC. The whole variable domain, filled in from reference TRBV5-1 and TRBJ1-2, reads KAGVTQTPRYLIKTRGQQVTLSCSPISGHRSVSWYQQTPGQGLQFLFEYFSETQRNKGNFPGRFSGRQFSNSRSEMNVSTLELGDSALYLCASGQGTNYGYTFGSGTRLTVV.

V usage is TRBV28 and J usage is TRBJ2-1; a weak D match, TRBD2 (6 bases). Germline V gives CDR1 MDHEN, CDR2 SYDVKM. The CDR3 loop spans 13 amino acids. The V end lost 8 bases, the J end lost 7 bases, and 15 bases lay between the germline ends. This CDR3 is CASGLSPGNEQFF. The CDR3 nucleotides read TGTGCCAGCGGACTATCCCCCGGGAATGAGCAGTTCTTC.